This is a list of T cell receptor beta chains from one sample in a study of blood T cell repertoires in COVID-19. Repertoires were generated with immunoSEQ multiplex PCR, while TCRdb's copy carries only in-frame clones and drops some. The table shows 150,000 or so clones, with 85% to 90% occurring only once. Source material: peripheral blood. All receptors derive from a man aged 55 to 69 with COVID-19, enrolled during active disease. CDR3s include the opening cysteine and the closing phenylalanine or tryptophan. D genes are given only for firm matches. Not every row has a clone size; where given, it reads once, few, many or a size class.

d_call,clone_size,v_call,j_call,cdr3_nt,cdr3_aa
TRBD1,NA,TRBV6-4,TRBJ1-2,TGTGCCAGCAGTTCCGGGACAGGCGGATATGGCTACACCTTC,CASSSGTGGYGYTF
TRBD2,NA,TRBV6-2/TRBV6-3,TRBJ2-3,TGTGCCAGCAGTCCGGGACTAGCGGAAACCACAGATACGCAGTATTTT,CASSPGLAETTDTQYF
NA,NA,TRBV5-1,TRBJ2-7,TGCGCCAGCAGCTTGCGGCCCGAGGCCGAGCAGTACTTC,CASSLRPEAEQYF
NA,NA,TRBV4-2,TRBJ1-4,TGTGCCAGCAGCCGCGAGGACTATAATGAAAAACTGTTTTTT,CASSREDYNEKLFF
NA,NA,TRBV7-9,TRBJ1-3,TGTGCCAGCAGCTTTTTTTTCCTCTCTGGAAACACCATATATTTT,CASSFFFLSGNTIYF
TRBD2,NA,TRBV6-5,TRBJ2-1,TGTGCCAGCATAAGCGGGAGGGCCCCAAATGAGCAGTTCTTC,CASISGRAPNEQFF
NA,NA,TRBV6-5,TRBJ1-1,TGTGCCAGCATAATGAACACTGAAGCTTTCTTT,CASIMNTEAFF
NA,NA,TRBV28,TRBJ1-6,TGTGCCAGCAGTTTACTCGGGAATAATTCACCCCTCCACTTT,CASSLLGNNSPLHF
NA,NA,TRBV5-6,TRBJ1-2,TGTGCCAGCAGCTTACGAGCTAACTATGGCTACACCTTC,CASSLRANYGYTF
NA,NA,TRBV18,TRBJ1-3,TGTGCCAGCTCACCACCGGCAGGTTCTCCTGGAAACACCATATATTTT,CASSPPAGSPGNTIYF
NA,NA,TRBV19,TRBJ1-4,TGTGCCAGTCGGAGGAATGGGGGGAAGGAAGAAAAACTGTTTTTT,CASRRNGGKEEKLFF
TRBD1,NA,TRBV7-2,TRBJ2-1,TGTGCCAGCATCCCCACGGGACAGGGTTCCTACAATGAGCAGTTCTTC,CASIPTGQGSYNEQFF
NA,once,TRBV13,TRBJ1-2,TGTGCCAGCAGCCGCCCCTCAGGTCGGCTTAACTATGGCTACACCTTC,CASSRPSGRLNYGYTF
NA,once,TRBV2,TRBJ2-7,TGTGCCAGCAGTGGCCCGGGGTACGAGCAGTACTTC,CASSGPGYEQYF
TRBD2,NA,TRBV29-1,TRBJ2-5,TGCAGCGTTGCTAGCGGCAAAGAGACCCAGTACTTC,CSVASGKETQYF
NA,few,TRBV27,TRBJ1-2,TGTGCCAGCCGATCAAACCTACAGGGTGTGTATGGCTACACCTTC,CASRSNLQGVYGYTF
NA,few,TRBV18,TRBJ1-3,TGTGCCAGCTCACCCTTTCAGGGTTTTGGAAACACCATATATTTT,CASSPFQGFGNTIYF
TRBD1,NA,TRBV3-1/TRBV3-2,TRBJ1-2,TGTGCCAGCAGCCAAGGGACAGGAGAGGGGTATGGCTACACCTTC,CASSQGTGEGYGYTF
NA,NA,TRBV6-5,TRBJ1-5,TGTGCCAGCAGTTACTCGGGTTCACAGGTCGGTCAGCCCCAGCATTTT,CASSYSGSQVGQPQHF
NA,NA,TRBV3-1/TRBV3-2,TRBJ1-2,TGTGCCAGCAGCCATCCCGCTAACTATGGCTACACCTTC,CASSHPANYGYTF
NA,NA,TRBV5-1,TRBJ2-4,TGCGCCAGCAGCTTGGATGGGAGTGGGCGGGCCAAAAACATTCAGTACTTC,CASSLDGSGRAKNIQYF
TRBD1,NA,TRBV7-9,TRBJ1-1,TGTGCCAGCAGCCCGAGACAGGGCACTGAAGCTTTCTTT,CASSPRQGTEAFF
TRBD1,NA,TRBV25-1,TRBJ1-2,TGTGCCAGCAGTGAATTTCGGACAGGGAAGCAAGAAAACTATGGCTACACCTTC,CASSEFRTGKQENYGYTF
TRBD2,NA,TRBV7-2,TRBJ2-4,TGTGCCAGCAGCGTCGGACTAGCGGGAGAATATGTCAAAAACATTCAGTACTTC,CASSVGLAGEYVKNIQYF
NA,NA,TRBV11-1,TRBJ1-1,TGTGCCAGCAGCTTAGGAACCATGGCCGGGACTGAAGCTTTCTTT,CASSLGTMAGTEAFF
NA,NA,TRBV27,TRBJ2-6,TGTGCCAGCAGTTTCTTTACAGGGCGCACCTCTGGGGCCAACGTCCTGACTTTC,CASSFFTGRTSGANVLTF
NA,NA,TRBV2,TRBJ1-1,TGTGCCAGCAGTGCCAGGGCGTATGAAGCTTTCTTT,CASSARAYEAFF
NA,NA,TRBV19,TRBJ1-1,TGTGCCAGTAGTAGGTTCACAGGGTTGAACACTGAAGCTTTCTTT,CASSRFTGLNTEAFF
TRBD1,NA,TRBV6-2/TRBV6-3,TRBJ1-4,TGTGCCAGCAGTTACGAGTCCGACAGGGGCTACGAAAAACTGTTTTTT,CASSYESDRGYEKLFF
NA,NA,TRBV7-3,TRBJ1-1,TGTGCCAGCGCTGGGGCGGGAGGTACTGAAGCTTTCTTT,CASAGAGGTEAFF
TRBD1,once,TRBV19,TRBJ1-5,TGTGCCAGTAGTATGCAAGGACAGGGGGATCCTAAGGGTCAGCCCCAGCATTTT,CASSMQGQGDPKGQPQHF
NA,NA,TRBV19,TRBJ2-4,TGTGCCAGTAGTCAGCAAGGGGCCCAAAAACCAAACTTC,CASSQQGAQKPNF
NA,once,TRBV27,TRBJ1-5,TGTGCCAGCAGTTTATATCGGTTCGGCAATCAGCCCCAGCATTTT,CASSLYRFGNQPQHF
NA,few,TRBV6-4,TRBJ2-2,TGTGCCAGCAGTAAAACCGGGACTTTAATTCCAGCGAACACCGGGGAGCTGTTTTTT,CASSKTGTLIPANTGELFF
NA,NA,TRBV9,TRBJ1-3,TGTGCCAGCAGCGTAGATTGGGGGCACTCTGGAAACACCATATATTTT,CASSVDWGHSGNTIYF
TRBD1,NA,TRBV10-2,TRBJ1-1,TGCGCCAGCAGTGAGTCATACAGGGGGCGAGGTTTGAACACTGAAGCTTTCTTT,CASSESYRGRGLNTEAFF
NA,once,TRBV27,TRBJ2-7,TGTGCCAGCAGTTTACGGGAGACCTACGAGCAGTACTTC,CASSLRETYEQYF
NA,NA,TRBV5-1,TRBJ1-5,TGCGCCAGCAGCTTGGAGACCTTCGGGGGCAATCAGCCCCAGCATTTT,CASSLETFGGNQPQHF
NA,NA,TRBV24-1,TRBJ2-1,TGTGCCACCAGTGGCCAACCCGACAGGCAGAGCTCCTACAATGAGCAGTTCTTC,CATSGQPDRQSSYNEQFF
NA,once,TRBV10-2,TRBJ1-3,TGCGCCAGCAACGCGGGGGCTGGAAACACCATATATTTT,CASNAGAGNTIYF
NA,NA,TRBV7-9,TRBJ2-5,TGTGCCAGCAGTAAAGAGACCCAGTACTTC,CASSKETQYF
NA,NA,TRBV6-5,TRBJ1-3,TGTGCCAGCAGTTACGGGCTTCCCTCTGGAAACACCATATATTTT,CASSYGLPSGNTIYF
NA,once,TRBV29-1,TRBJ1-1,TGCAGCGTGGCGGACCCGGGAAACAATGAAGCTTTCTTT,CSVADPGNNEAFF
NA,NA,TRBV6-5,TRBJ1-6,TGTGCCAGCAGTTCCCCCCAGGGATATAATTCACCCCTCCACTTT,CASSSPQGYNSPLHF
TRBD1,NA,TRBV2,TRBJ1-2,TGTGCCAGCAGCGCGGACAGGATCAACTATGGCTACACCTTC,CASSADRINYGYTF
TRBD1,NA,TRBV3-1/TRBV3-2,TRBJ1-1,TGTGCCAGCAGCCGAGGACAGGCTGAAGCTTTCTTT,CASSRGQAEAFF
TRBD2,NA,TRBV7-9,TRBJ2-5,TGTGCCAGCAGCCTAGGGAGGGGCCTGAGGGAGACCCAGTACTTC,CASSLGRGLRETQYF
NA,NA,TRBV28,TRBJ1-4,TGTGCCAGCAGAGGGGCCCGAAATGAAAAACTGTTTTTT,CASRGARNEKLFF
NA,NA,TRBV18,TRBJ1-1,TGTGCCAGCTCACCAGATATACAGAACACTGAAGCTTTCTTT,CASSPDIQNTEAFF
TRBD1,NA,TRBV6-4,TRBJ1-6,TGTGCCAGCAGTGACACGACCCGCGGGACAGGGTTTTCACCCCTCCACTTT,CASSDTTRGTGFSPLHF
TRBD1,NA,TRBV6-2/TRBV6-3,TRBJ1-4,TGTGCCAGCAGTGACCGGGACAGGGCCCGCCTCGGACTGTTTTTT,CASSDRDRARLGLFF
NA,NA,TRBV25-1,TRBJ1-1,TGTGCCAGCAGTGAATACGGGACACAAAATGAAGCTTTCTTT,CASSEYGTQNEAFF